A selection of T cell receptor beta chains follows, all from one sample in a study of Ad26.COV2.S vaccination and SARS-CoV-2 variants. Repertoires were generated with immunoSEQ multiplex PCR, while TCRdb's copy carries only in-frame clones and drops some. The sample shows about 420,000 clones, 85% to 90% of them seen only once. This specimen was peripheral blood, taken in a trial of Ad26.COV2.S vaccine versus placebo. These receptors came from a person aged 18-65 years who received the Ad26.COV2.S COVID-19 vaccine or a placebo. Both conserved end residues are part of each CDR3. Clone size is stated in some rows and not others, as once, few, many or a class when expanded.

clone_size: -; j_call: TRBJ1-4; v_call: TRBV6-1; cdr3_aa: CASSEGPANEKLFF
clone_size: -; j_call: TRBJ2-3; v_call: TRBV12-3/TRBV12-4; cdr3_aa: CASSLGQGDLQYF
clone_size: few; j_call: TRBJ1-5; v_call: TRBV6-2/TRBV6-3; cdr3_aa: CASSYRNQPQHF
clone_size: once; j_call: TRBJ1-3; v_call: TRBV2; cdr3_aa: CASDYRISGNTIYF
clone_size: -; j_call: TRBJ2-5; v_call: TRBV19; cdr3_aa: CASSILDRKETQYF
clone_size: few; j_call: TRBJ1-3; v_call: TRBV28; cdr3_aa: CASSPTGNNGNTIYF
clone_size: -; j_call: TRBJ2-1; v_call: TRBV28; cdr3_aa: CASSLPDRDEQFF
clone_size: -; j_call: TRBJ2-5; v_call: TRBV3-1/TRBV3-2; cdr3_aa: CASSQFKGAGVIGETQYF
clone_size: -; j_call: TRBJ1-5; v_call: TRBV28; cdr3_aa: CASSLGQVNQPQHF
clone_size: -; j_call: TRBJ2-3; v_call: TRBV7-2; cdr3_aa: CASSRAFGADTQYF
clone_size: -; j_call: TRBJ2-1; v_call: TRBV27; cdr3_aa: CASSLSGSSYNEQFF
clone_size: -; j_call: TRBJ1-1; v_call: TRBV6-2/TRBV6-3; cdr3_aa: CASSLQGKNTEAFF
clone_size: -; j_call: TRBJ1-1; v_call: TRBV20-1; cdr3_aa: CSASMQTYQAFF
clone_size: -; j_call: TRBJ2-3; v_call: TRBV7-7; cdr3_aa: CASSRGLAGSDTQYF
clone_size: -; j_call: TRBJ1-1; v_call: TRBV21-1; cdr3_aa: CASSKRQGREESTEAFF
clone_size: -; j_call: TRBJ1-5; v_call: TRBV2; cdr3_aa: CASSLDRGYQPQHF
clone_size: -; j_call: TRBJ2-1; v_call: TRBV7-6; cdr3_aa: CASSLVPAGGPGEQFF
clone_size: -; j_call: TRBJ1-6; v_call: TRBV15; cdr3_aa: CATSSSTGGRSPLHF
clone_size: -; j_call: TRBJ2-1; v_call: TRBV6-5; cdr3_aa: CASSYLALSYNEQFF
clone_size: -; j_call: TRBJ2-5; v_call: TRBV12-3/TRBV12-4; cdr3_aa: CASSFLGETQYF
clone_size: -; j_call: TRBJ2-2; v_call: TRBV19; cdr3_aa: CASTYGGQYNGELFF
clone_size: -; j_call: TRBJ2-5; v_call: TRBV7-2; cdr3_aa: CASSSPGGIATQYF
clone_size: -; j_call: TRBJ1-1; v_call: TRBV5-1; cdr3_aa: CASSLTPTNTEAFF
clone_size: -; j_call: TRBJ1-5; v_call: TRBV30; cdr3_aa: CAWSEGGHQPQHF
clone_size: -; j_call: TRBJ2-1; v_call: TRBV4-1; cdr3_aa: CASSQLAEPYNEQFF
clone_size: -; j_call: TRBJ1-4; v_call: TRBV5-1; cdr3_aa: CASSRIDPAGRGNEKLFF
clone_size: -; j_call: TRBJ2-1; v_call: TRBV7-9; cdr3_aa: CASSSILRGVAGTRDEQFF
clone_size: -; j_call: TRBJ2-1; v_call: TRBV30; cdr3_aa: CAWRGGTGDKKFF
clone_size: -; j_call: TRBJ2-1; v_call: TRBV30; cdr3_aa: CAWSLDWGNNEQFF
clone_size: -; j_call: TRBJ1-1; v_call: TRBV12-3/TRBV12-4; cdr3_aa: CASSWTLNTEAFF
clone_size: -; j_call: TRBJ2-3; v_call: TRBV4-3; cdr3_aa: CASRGGGESTDTQYF
clone_size: -; j_call: TRBJ1-2; v_call: TRBV6-5; cdr3_aa: CASRVLGGGYGYTF
clone_size: -; j_call: TRBJ2-3; v_call: TRBV4-1; cdr3_aa: CASSQEPRQDTQYF
clone_size: -; j_call: TRBJ2-3; v_call: TRBV5-4; cdr3_aa: CASSHPSGAGDTQYF
clone_size: -; j_call: TRBJ2-2; v_call: TRBV19; cdr3_aa: CASSIWSTGELFF
clone_size: -; j_call: TRBJ1-1; v_call: TRBV3-1/TRBV3-2; cdr3_aa: CASSQDPGTYTEAFF
clone_size: once; j_call: TRBJ2-2; v_call: TRBV19; cdr3_aa: CASKSGTNTGELFF
clone_size: -; j_call: TRBJ2-1; v_call: TRBV28; cdr3_aa: CASSSDREGSYNEQFF
clone_size: -; j_call: TRBJ2-5; v_call: TRBV7-9; cdr3_aa: CASSLHFPGETQYF
clone_size: -; j_call: TRBJ1-5; v_call: TRBV19; cdr3_aa: CASSISGNQPQHF
clone_size: -; j_call: TRBJ2-7; v_call: TRBV27; cdr3_aa: CASSPSRTYEQYF
clone_size: -; j_call: TRBJ1-4; v_call: TRBV6-1; cdr3_aa: CASSEPGQGAPNEKLFF
clone_size: -; j_call: TRBJ2-1; v_call: TRBV7-6; cdr3_aa: CASSLGGRRTYNEQFF
clone_size: -; j_call: TRBJ2-6; v_call: TRBV19; cdr3_aa: CASSPHRGNGANVLTF
clone_size: -; j_call: TRBJ1-2; v_call: TRBV11-2; cdr3_aa: CASSGTGPSGYTF
clone_size: -; j_call: TRBJ2-2; v_call: TRBV5-1; cdr3_aa: CASSFGGDTGELFF
clone_size: -; j_call: TRBJ2-3; v_call: TRBV28; cdr3_aa: CASSRDRYTDTQYF
clone_size: -; j_call: TRBJ2-7; v_call: TRBV4-3; cdr3_aa: CASSQGRGAYEQYF
clone_size: -; j_call: TRBJ2-3; v_call: TRBV5-1; cdr3_aa: CASSFTLAGASTDTQYF
clone_size: -; j_call: TRBJ2-6; v_call: TRBV6-1; cdr3_aa: CASSEARGAGANVLTF
clone_size: -; j_call: TRBJ1-1; v_call: TRBV9; cdr3_aa: CASSPRTVSPLGNTEAFF
clone_size: -; j_call: TRBJ1-1; v_call: TRBV3-1/TRBV3-2; cdr3_aa: CASSQGHSLPSEAFF
clone_size: -; j_call: TRBJ2-3; v_call: TRBV7-9; cdr3_aa: CASSFFWSDTQYF
clone_size: -; j_call: TRBJ2-7; v_call: TRBV29-1; cdr3_aa: CSVLWDNHEQYF